Reported below is one TCR beta chain. The germline V and J ends were trimmed by 6 bases and 4 bases, with 7 bases remaining between them. Germline V CDR1 and CDR2: KGHDR, SFDVKD. The CDR3 runs 12 residues. These data are taken from a study of blood T cell repertoires in COVID-19. Study at large: The cDNA or gDNA used as material had been derived from T cells, B-cell-depleted T cells, or PBMCs.

In the original workflow: How many nucleated cells were present was estimated from reference gene primer amplification. Using immunoSEQ multiplex PCR, the repertoire was profiled, and TCRdb retains in-frame clones only, with some absent. That table supplies the V and J calls and clone size; D and trimming were determined from the DNA. The sample contains under 200,000 clones, 86% of which appear only once. This TCR came from a man in his forties with acute COVID-19. The V gene is TRBV24-1, the J gene TRBJ2-3; no clear D. The material sequenced was PBMCs or T cells enriched from blood (not recorded which). The CDR3 bases are TGTGCCACCAGTAGCGTTCCAGATACGCAGTATTTT. This sequence encodes CATSSVPDTQYF.